Detailed here is one T cell receptor beta chain. The sample is drawn from a study of T cell changes during pregnancy in multiple sclerosis. The germline CDR1 and CDR2 sequences are MGHDK and SYGVNS. Trimming pared 5 bases from V and 2 bases from J, leaving 13 bases between. The CDR3 loop spans 15 amino acids. Clones were read by immunoSEQ multiplex PCR, and TCRdb kept only the in-frame ones, dropping some. The top ten clones hold about 0.9% of a sample with more than 85,000 clones, 94% of them seen once. The TCR sequence derives from a female donor with multiple sclerosis, enrolled in a pregnancy study. The source was peripheral blood, collected before pregnancy. The chain joins TRBV25-1 to TRBJ1-5, with D maybe TRBD1 (6 bases). Written as DNA, the CDR3 is TGTGCCAGCAGTCCAGGGGCTGGGGGCAATCAGCCCCAGCATTTT. Translated, it gives CASSPGAGGNQPQHF. Based on the CDR3 plus reference TRBV25-1 and TRBJ1-5, the full variable domain is EADIYQTPRYLVIGTGKKITLECSQTMGHDKMYWYQQDPGMELHLIHYSYGVNSTEKGDLSSESTVSRIRTEHFPLTLESARPSHTSQYLCASSPGAGGNQPQHFGDGTRLSIL.